This T cell receptor (beta chain) was recovered during a study of beta chain features in type 1 diabetes. Whole-study context: Analysis included 95 million to 140 million sorted cells drawn from all samples.

General study findings and limits: In every one of the four CD4+ subsets, TCRB CDR3s were moderately but significantly shorter in Type 1 diabetes patients.

The CDR3 is made up of 13 amino acids. Between the trimmed V and J ends, which lost 7 bases and 0 bases, there was a span of 10 bases. Looked up from germline, CDR1 is SQVTM and CDR2 is ANQGSEA. Sequenced material consisted of expressed TCRB transcripts (all of the isolated RNA was reverse transcribed). The assay was immunoSEQ multiplex PCR, and TCRdb's table has in-frame clones only and misses some. The sample consists of some 250,000 clones, 11% to 15% of them appearing once. This clone was detected only a few times. The antigen remains undetermined. Sorting based on CD45RO/CCR7/CD25/CD127/CD95/CD27 separated CD4+ naive, central memory, regulatory and stem cell-like memory cells. Each sorted population was over 95% pure.

The source material was naive CD4+ T cells from blood. The chain links TRBV29-1 to TRBJ2-1; possibly TRBD2 for D (5 bases). The sequence was collected from a man younger than 40 with type 1 diabetes. This chain's CDR3 is CSGRRSSYNEQFF. The CDR3 nucleotides are TGCAGCGGAAGGAGGAGCTCCTACAATGAGCAGTTCTTC.